These 30 T cell receptor beta chains share one sample of origin, sequenced in a study of regulatory T cells in long-lasting Graves disease. Relying on iRepertoire HTBI primers and Arm-PCR of CDR3 regions, the team built TCR beta libraries. Each CDR3 protein is one row after TCRdb ran MiXCR on the multiplex PCR reads. This table holds 620,000 or so distinct CDR3 sequences, about 15% found once. Sample time point: newly diagnosed GD, antithyroid drugs for less than 3 months. From RNA extracted from PBMCs, the TCR library was made. These same records also appear under a second study, on T cells in Graves' hyperthyroidism and ophthalmopathy.

The sequencing used peripheral blood mononuclear cells (PBMCs), collected at new diagnosis, from a patient treated with antithyroid drugs. The source of these receptors is a woman in her twenties or thirties with Graves disease.

This clonotype was counted ten times or more. Germline and junction disagree at one end, which may indicate a read error. This rearrangement joins TRBV7-6 to TRBJ2-3; D perhaps matches TRBD2 (5 bases). There are 13 residues in the CDR3. CDR1 is SGHVS and CDR2 is FNYEAQ in the germline V gene. CDR3 bases: TGTGCCAGCAGCCTAGCCATGGCAGATACGCAGTATTTT. It is translated as CASSLAMADTQYF. Full variable domain (outside the CDR3, taken from reference TRBV7-6 and TRBJ2-3): GAGVSQSPRYKVTKRGQDVALRCDPISGHVSLYWYRQALGQGPEFLTYFNYEAQQDKSGLPNDRFSAERPEGSISTLTIQRTEQRDSAMYRCASSLAMADTQYFGPGTRLTVL.

This clonotype was counted many times. This sequence joins TRBV7-2 and TRBJ1-6; D is unclear. CDR1 and CDR2 (germline): SGHTA, FQGNSA. The CDR3 runs to 14 residues. The V gene lost 1 base and the J gene lost 4 bases, with 5 bases spanning the gap. The CDR3 bases are TGTGCCAGCAGCTTAGTGGGGTATAATTCACCCCTCCACTTT. Translated: CASSLVGYNSPLHF.

This chain uses TRBV6-1 with TRBJ1-1; D possibly corresponds to TRBD1 (5 bases). Trimming left V 5 bases short and J 7 bases short, with 11 bases between. Germline lookup yields CDR1 MNHNS and CDR2 SASEGT. The CDR3 totals 12 residues. The CDR3: CASSRTGFEAFF. For the CDR3, the DNA is TGTGCCAGCAGTCGTACAGGCTTTGAAGCTTTCTTT.

This clonotype showed up many times. The chain combines TRBV29-1 with TRBJ2-2, with TRBD1 matching over 9 bases. V lost 7 bases and J lost 7; bases outside the gene matches: 7. The CDR3 runs to 13 residues. From germline, CDR1 is SQVTM and CDR2 ANQGSEA. CDR3 loop: CSASGQGYGELFF. The CDR3 region has the DNA TGCAGCGCCTCGGGACAGGGCTACGGGGAGCTGTTTTTT.

The rearrangement links TRBV2 to TRBJ1-4, with unresolved D. Trimming stripped 3 bases from V and 5 bases from J, with 13 bases between. The germline CDR1 and CDR2 sequences are SNHLY and FYNNEI. This CDR3 comprises 15 residues. The CDR3 DNA sequence: TGTGCCAGCAGTGATAGCGGGCTTATAAATGAAAAACTGTTTTTT. Translating it yields CASSDSGLINEKLFF.

This clonotype was seen at least ten times. The chain joins TRBV24-1 to TRBJ2-1; D gene uncertain. In germline, CDR1 is KGHDR, CDR2 SFDVKD. V was shortened by 1 base and J by 13 bases, with 7 bases between the two germline ends. CDR3 size: 11 residues. The CDR3 spells CATSDFGSQFF. The CDR3 DNA follows: TGTGCCACCAGTGATTTCGGCAGTCAGTTCTTC.

As to this clonotype: One junction end does not reproduce the germline sequence, and a read error may be involved. The J gene is TRBJ2-1, the V gene TRBV5-1; no clear D. Germline-derived CDR1 and CDR2 are SGHRS and YFSETQ. The CDR3 extends over 16 amino acids. The CDR3 nucleotides are TGCGCCAGCAGCCTACCCTCGGGCACGATAAACAATGGGCAGTTCTTC. Protein sequence: CASSLPSGTINNGQFF.

In this sample, this clonotype turned up many times. This chain uses TRBV28 with TRBJ1-1, with unresolved D. Deletions cut 10 bases from V and 1 base from J, with 22 bases between. From germline, CDR1 is MDHEN and CDR2 SYDVKM. This CDR3 comprises 16 residues. The CDR3, as DNA: TGTGCCACCTGGGAGAGCGTTAAGACGGGGAACACTGAAGCTTTCTTT. As protein: CATWESVKTGNTEAFF.

This clonotype turned up a few times. The chain uses TRBV20-1 and TRBJ2-1; TRBD2 is a possible D gene (5 bases). The germline V and J ends were trimmed by 6 bases and 4 bases, with 22 bases remaining between them. The CDR3 is 16 residues long. Germline V lookup: CDR1 DFQATT, CDR2 SNEGSKA (reference sequence). The CDR3 DNA sequence: TGCAGTGCCGAGGAGTGGTCGGGGAGTTTATACAATGAGCAGTTCTTC. Amino acid sequence: CSAEEWSGSLYNEQFF.

The chain combines TRBV19 with TRBJ2-6; TRBD1 matches 8 bases. V lost 4 bases, J lost 3 bases, and 5 bases stayed unmatched. CDR1 LNHDA and CDR2 SQIVND come from the germline V gene (reference sequence). The CDR3 spans 16 residues. This CDR3 is CASSTGGAVGANVLTF. CDR3 DNA sequence: TGTGCCAGTAGTACAGGGGGCGCCGTTGGGGCCAACGTCCTGACTTTC.

There are many counts of this clonotype. The chain combines TRBV6-5 with TRBJ1-5; D gene uncertain. CDR3 length: 13 amino acids. Germline assignment: CDR1 MNHEY and CDR2 SVGAGI. Trimming took 3 bases from V and 7 from J, leaving 10 bases between them. The CDR3 protein is CASSYLRGQPQHF. The CDR3 DNA is TGTGCCAGCAGTTATCTCCGGGGACAGCCCCAGCATTTT.

This clonotype showed up just a few times. V and J are TRBV10-3 and TRBJ2-7; TRBD1 matches at 11 bases. This CDR3 comprises 15 residues. Trimming removed 3 bases from V and 6 bases from J; junction bases left unmatched: 7. Looked up from germline, CDR1 is ENHRY and CDR2 is SYGVKD. CDR3 region: CAISEAQGTGGEQYF. CDR3 in DNA: TGTGCCATCAGTGAAGCCCAAGGGACAGGGGGCGAGCAGTACTTC.

This clonotype occurred many times. The chain couples TRBV14 to TRBJ1-2; 8 nucleotides align to TRBD1. Germline V gene sequence: CDR1 SGHDN, CDR2 FVKESK. J gave up 4 bases and V 4 bases, and 8 bases lay outside the gene matches. The length of the CDR3 is 15 residues. The CDR3 coding sequence is TGTGCCAGCAGCCTGTCCGGGACAGGTAGCTATGGCTACACCTTC. Protein sequence: CASSLSGTGSYGYTF. Together with reference TRBV14 and TRBJ1-2, the CDR3 gives the full variable domain: EAGVTQFPSHSVIEKGQTVTLRCDPISGHDNLYWYRRVMGKEIKFLLHFVKESKQDESGMPNNRFLAERTGGTYSTLKVQPAELEDSGVYFCASSLSGTGSYGYTFGSGTRLTVV.

Of note for this clonotype: A read error is possible here, since a much larger clone lies one base away. The gene calls are TRBV19 and TRBJ1-1; no reliable D call. This CDR3 has 15 amino acids. Germline V gene data show CDR1 as LNHDA and CDR2 as SQIVND (reference sequence). CDR3 sequence: CASSVPAEGHTKAFF. The CDR3 DNA sequence: TGTGCCAGTAGTGTCCCTGCGGAGGGCCACACTAAAGCTTTCTTT.

The sample holds many counts of this clonotype. The chain carries TRBV6-1 and TRBJ1-2, with D possibly TRBD1 on 5 matching bases. CDR1 is MNHNS, CDR2 SASEGT, per germline. The CDR3 sequence is 15 residues long. Trimming took 5 bases from V and 0 from J, leaving 13 bases between them. The CDR3 loop reads CASSRGGEANYGYTF. As DNA, the CDR3 is TGTGCCAGCAGTCGGGGCGGGGAGGCTAACTATGGCTACACCTTC.

The table lists this clonotype with a few counts. The chain joins TRBV30 to TRBJ2-1; D not resolved. V shed 3 bases and J shed 2 bases, with 14 bases lying between them. There are 15 residues in the CDR3. Germline loops: CDR1 GTSNPN, CDR2 SVGIG (reference sequence). CDR3 coding DNA: TGTGCCTGGAGCTATCAAACCAGTGCCTACAATGAGCAGTTCTTC. Amino acid sequence: CAWSYQTSAYNEQFF.

This clonotype has at least ten counts. This chain uses TRBV25-1 with TRBJ1-1, with D possibly matching TRBD1 (5 bases). The CDR3 contains 18 residues. Trimming pared 1 base from V and 1 base from J, leaving 19 bases between. Germline V gene data show CDR1 as MGHDK and CDR2 as SYGVNS. The CDR3 DNA reads as TGTGCCAGCAGTGAATCCGTCGGGGCGCGGGAACGGAACACTGAAGCTTTCTTT. It translates to CASSESVGARERNTEAFF.

Ten or more counts support this clonotype. V gene TRBV28 combines with J gene TRBJ2-6; tentative D call: TRBD2 (6 bases). CDR1 is MDHEN, CDR2 SYDVKM, per germline. The CDR3 runs to 17 residues. V was cut by 0 bases and J by 5 bases, with 14 bases left in between. The CDR3 DNA reads as TGTGCCAGCAGTTTATGCTGGAGGGTCCTTCGGGCCAACGTCCTGACTTTC. Translating it yields CASSLCWRVLRANVLTF.

J is TRBJ1-2 and V is TRBV12-3 or TRBV12-4; the D gene is possibly TRBD1 (5 bases). Deletions cut 6 bases from V and 11 bases from J, with 25 bases between. The CDR3 contains 15 residues. The CDR3 DNA follows: TGTGCCAGCAGCCAAAGTGGATCGCCAGGGTCAGGGTACACCTTC. This gives the protein CASSQSGSPGSGYTF.

On this clonotype itself: A far larger clone lies a single base away; this is likely a read error. The chain combines TRBV28 with TRBJ1-1; no reliable D call. This CDR3 contains 13 residues. Germline-derived CDR1 and CDR2 are MDHEN and SYDVKM. CDR3 region: CASSLRRNTGAFF. The DNA of the CDR3 is TGTGCCAGCAGTTTGCGGAGGAACACTGGAGCTTTCTTT.

This clonotype showed up just a few times. In DNA form, the CDR3 reads TGTGCCAGCTCAACCACTGGGGACGGACCAAGAGCGTTGGCTTTCTTT. Amino acids: CASSTTGDGPRALAFF. This chain joins TRBV18 and TRBJ1-1, with D maybe TRBD1 (5 bases). V dropped 5 bases and J dropped 11 bases, with 27 bases sitting between them. Per germline, CDR1 KGHSH and CDR2 LQKENI. CDR3 length: 16 residues. Supplemented by reference TRBV18 and TRBJ1-1, the full variable domain reads NAGVMQNPRHLVRRRGQEARLRCSPMKGHSHVYWYRQLPEEGLKFMVYLQKENIIDESGMPKERFSAEFPKEGPSILRIQQVVRGDSAAYFCASSTTGDGPRALAFFGQGTRLTVV.

To note about this clonotype: The CDR3 carries no conserved terminal phenylalanine or tryptophan, so it likely arises from a read error. The J gene is TRBJ1-2, the V gene TRBV7-8, with 10 bases that match TRBD1. Trimming at V came to 2 bases and at J to 7 bases, leaving 7 bases not matched to a gene. The CDR3 length is 15 residues. The germline V gene has CDR1 SGHVS and CDR2 FQNEAQ. The CDR3 is CASSLSGTGAIGYTL. CDR3 sequence (DNA): TGTGCCAGCAGCTTATCCGGGACAGGGGCTATTGGCTACACCCTC.

This clonotype has only a few counts. V gene TRBV24-1 combines with J gene TRBJ2-3; TRBD2 aligns across 8 bases. Looked up from germline, CDR1 is KGHDR and CDR2 is SFDVKD. J was trimmed by 4 bases and V by 7 bases; bases with no gene match: 9. This CDR3 spans 15 amino acids. The CDR3 DNA reads as TGTGCCACCAGGCAAAGCGGGAGTATGTCAGATACGCAGTATTTT. This sequence encodes CATRQSGSMSDTQYF.

This clonotype has a handful of counts. The V gene is TRBV2, the J gene TRBJ2-7, with D possibly matching TRBD1 (6 bases). Deletions cut 2 bases from V and 3 bases from J, with 14 bases between. The CDR3 has 15 residues. CDR1 SNHLY and CDR2 FYNNEI come from the germline V gene. CDR3 in amino acids: CASSELQGGYYEQYF. DNA for the CDR3: TGTGCCAGCAGTGAATTACAGGGTGGGTACTACGAGCAGTACTTC.

This clonotype was seen repeatedly, ten times or more. As DNA, the CDR3 is TGTGCCAGCAGGCCCTCGGCTATCGGGGAGCTGTTTTTT. It specifies CASRPSAIGELFF. The rearrangement links TRBV6-1 to TRBJ2-2; D not resolved. The CDR3 spans 13 residues. Germline V gene sequence: CDR1 MNHNS, CDR2 SASEGT. V lost 6 bases and J lost 7, with 12 bases in between.

There are many counts of this clonotype. V is TRBV6-1 and J is TRBJ2-2; D might be TRBD2 (5 bases). V lost 8 bases, J lost 1 base, and 17 bases lay in between. There are 16 residues in the CDR3. Germline V lookup: CDR1 MNHNS, CDR2 SASEGT. Here the CDR3 DNA reads TGTGCCAGCGGCTGGGCGGGCCAGCTGAACACCGGGGAGCTGTTTTTT. Amino acid sequence: CASGWAGQLNTGELFF.

This clonotype was recorded many times. The chain combines TRBV6-2 or TRBV6-3 with TRBJ2-3; 11 nucleotides align to TRBD2. There are 17 residues in the CDR3. Losses at the gene ends were 5 bases for V and 2 bases for J; bases not matched to a gene: 9. From germline, CDR1 is MNHEY and CDR2 SVGEGT. The CDR3: CASSELLAGGDTDTQYF. Written as DNA, the CDR3 is TGTGCCAGCAGTGAACTCCTAGCGGGAGGTGACACAGATACGCAGTATTTT.

This clonotype was seen a few times. The chain carries TRBV7-9 and TRBJ2-1; D could derive from TRBD1 or TRBD2 (5 bases each). Germline-derived CDR1 and CDR2 are SEHNR and FQNEAQ (reference sequence). Trimming took 6 bases from V and 13 from J, leaving 16 bases between them. This CDR3 is 12 amino acids long. Here the CDR3 DNA reads TGTGCCAGCAGACAGGACCTCGGGGAACAGTTCTTC. Translating gives CASRQDLGEQFF.

This clonotype was seen ten or more times. At one end, the junction sequence differs from germline, possibly due to a read error. This chain connects TRBV11-2 to TRBJ2-1, with a tentative D call TRBD2 (5 bases). Germline V gene sequence: CDR1 SGHAT, CDR2 FQNNGV. The CDR3 totals 12 residues. CDR3 DNA: TGTGCCAGCAGTTTAGCGTACAATGAGCAGTTCTTC. Its protein product is CASSLAYNEQFF.

This clonotype was seen a few times. The chain has TRBV20-1 and TRBJ1-2, with D perhaps TRBD1 (6 bases). Germline-derived CDR1 and CDR2 are DFQATT and SNEGSKA (reference sequence). The CDR3 consists of 12 residues. The V gene lost 6 bases and the J gene lost 3 bases, with 11 bases spanning the gap. The chain's CDR3 is CSAWRGYYGYTF. The CDR3 DNA reads as TGCAGTGCCTGGAGGGGGTACTATGGCTACACCTTC.